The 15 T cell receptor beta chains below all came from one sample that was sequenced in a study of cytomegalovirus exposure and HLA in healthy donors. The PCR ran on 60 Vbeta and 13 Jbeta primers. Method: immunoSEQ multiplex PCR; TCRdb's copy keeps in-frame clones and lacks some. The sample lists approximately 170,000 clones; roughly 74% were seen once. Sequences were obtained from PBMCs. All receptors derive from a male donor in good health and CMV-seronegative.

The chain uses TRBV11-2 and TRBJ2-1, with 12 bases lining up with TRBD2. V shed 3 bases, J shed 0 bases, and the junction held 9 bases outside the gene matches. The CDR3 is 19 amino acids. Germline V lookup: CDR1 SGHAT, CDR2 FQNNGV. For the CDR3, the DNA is TGTGCCAGCAGCTTTCGTCTAGCGGGAGGGTCGAGCTCCTACAATGAGCAGTTCTTC. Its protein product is CASSFRLAGGSSSYNEQFF.

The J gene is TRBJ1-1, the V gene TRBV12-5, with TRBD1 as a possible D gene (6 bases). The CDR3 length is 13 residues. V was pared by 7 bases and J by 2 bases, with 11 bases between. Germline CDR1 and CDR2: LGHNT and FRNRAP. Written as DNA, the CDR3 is TGTGCTAGTGAACGGGGGGCAAACACTGAAGCTTTCTTT. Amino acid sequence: CASERGANTEAFF.

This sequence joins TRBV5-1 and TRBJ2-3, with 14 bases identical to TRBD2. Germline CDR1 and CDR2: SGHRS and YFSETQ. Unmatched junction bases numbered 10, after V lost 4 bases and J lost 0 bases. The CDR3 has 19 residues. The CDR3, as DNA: TGCGCCAGCAGCCAAGGGACTAGCGGGGGTTTTGCTAGCACAGATACGCAGTATTTT. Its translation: CASSQGTSGGFASTDTQYF. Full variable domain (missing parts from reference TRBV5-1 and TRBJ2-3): KAGVTQTPRYLIKTRGQQVTLSCSPISGHRSVSWYQQTPGQGLQFLFEYFSETQRNKGNFPGRFSGRQFSNSRSEMNVSTLELGDSALYLCASSQGTSGGFASTDTQYFGPGTRLTVL.

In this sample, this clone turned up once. CDR3 in amino acids: CASSPQGTGPYNEQFF. CDR3 nucleotides: TGCGCCAGCAGCCCGCAAGGGACAGGTCCCTACAATGAGCAGTTCTTC. This sequence joins TRBV5-1 and TRBJ2-1; 8 nucleotides align to TRBD1. J lost 2 bases, V lost 4 bases, and 8 bases had no gene match. The CDR3 contains 16 residues. From germline, CDR1 is SGHRS and CDR2 YFSETQ.

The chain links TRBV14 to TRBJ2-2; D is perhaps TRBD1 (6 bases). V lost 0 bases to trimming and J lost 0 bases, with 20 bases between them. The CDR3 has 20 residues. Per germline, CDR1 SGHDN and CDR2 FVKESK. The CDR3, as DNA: TGTGCCAGCAGCCAAGAGCGGGCAACAGGGAAGGCCCCGAACACCGGGGAGCTGTTTTTT. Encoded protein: CASSQERATGKAPNTGELFF.

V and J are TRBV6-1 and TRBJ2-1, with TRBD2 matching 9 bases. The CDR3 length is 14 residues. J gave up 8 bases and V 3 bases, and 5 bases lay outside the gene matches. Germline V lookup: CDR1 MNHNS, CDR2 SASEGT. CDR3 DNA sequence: TGTGCCAGCAGTGACGGTAGCGGGAGCGATGAGCAGTTCTTC. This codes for CASSDGSGSDEQFF.

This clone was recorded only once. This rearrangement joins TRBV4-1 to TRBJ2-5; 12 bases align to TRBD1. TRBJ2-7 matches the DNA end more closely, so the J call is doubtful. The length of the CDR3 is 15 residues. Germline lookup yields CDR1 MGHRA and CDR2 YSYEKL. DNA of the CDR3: TGCGCCAGCAGCCACGGGGACAGGGGGCAGTACGAGCAGTACTTC. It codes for CASSHGDRGQYEQYF.

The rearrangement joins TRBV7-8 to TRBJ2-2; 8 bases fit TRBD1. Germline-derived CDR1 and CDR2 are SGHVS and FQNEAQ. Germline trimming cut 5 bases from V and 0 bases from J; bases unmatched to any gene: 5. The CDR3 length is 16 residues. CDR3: CASSLTGVANTGELFF. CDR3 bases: TGTGCCAGCAGCCTGACAGGGGTCGCGAACACCGGGGAGCTGTTTTTT.

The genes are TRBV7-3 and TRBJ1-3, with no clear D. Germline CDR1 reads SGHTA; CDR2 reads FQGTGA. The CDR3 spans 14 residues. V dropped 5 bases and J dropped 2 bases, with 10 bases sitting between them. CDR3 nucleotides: TGTGCCAGCAGCCCGGGGTTGACTGGAAACACCATATATTTT. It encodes CASSPGLTGNTIYF.

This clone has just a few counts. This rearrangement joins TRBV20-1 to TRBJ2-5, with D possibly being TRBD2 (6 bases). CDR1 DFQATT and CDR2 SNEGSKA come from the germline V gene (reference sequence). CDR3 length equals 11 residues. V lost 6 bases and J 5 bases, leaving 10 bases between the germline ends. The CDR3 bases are TGCAGTGCATCGAGCGGGGAGACCCAGTACTTC. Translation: CSASSGETQYF.

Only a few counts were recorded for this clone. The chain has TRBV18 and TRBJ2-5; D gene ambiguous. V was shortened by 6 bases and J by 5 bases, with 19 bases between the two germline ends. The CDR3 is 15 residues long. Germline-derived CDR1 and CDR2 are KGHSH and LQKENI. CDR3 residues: CASSPVAFFMETQYF. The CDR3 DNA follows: TGTGCCAGCTCCCCCGTGGCCTTTTTTATGGAGACCCAGTACTTC.

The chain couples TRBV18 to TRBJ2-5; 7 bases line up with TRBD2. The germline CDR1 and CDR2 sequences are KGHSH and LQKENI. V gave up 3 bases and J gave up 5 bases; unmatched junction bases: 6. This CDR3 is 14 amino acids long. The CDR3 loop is CASSPGLGGETQYF. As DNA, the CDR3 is TGTGCCAGCTCACCTGGACTAGGAGGCGAGACCCAGTACTTC.

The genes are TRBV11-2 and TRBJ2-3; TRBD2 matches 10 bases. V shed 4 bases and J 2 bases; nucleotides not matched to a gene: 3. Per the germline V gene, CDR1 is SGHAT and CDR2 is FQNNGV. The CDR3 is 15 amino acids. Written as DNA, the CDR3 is TGTGCCAGCAGCTACAGCGGGGGGGCCACAGATACGCAGTATTTT. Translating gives CASSYSGGATDTQYF.

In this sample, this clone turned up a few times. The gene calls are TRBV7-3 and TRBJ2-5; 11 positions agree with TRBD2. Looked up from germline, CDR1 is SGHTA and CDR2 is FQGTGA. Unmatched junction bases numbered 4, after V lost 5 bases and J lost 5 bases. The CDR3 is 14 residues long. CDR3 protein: CASSATSGSETQYF. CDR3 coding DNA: TGTGCCAGCAGCGCCACTAGCGGGAGTGAGACCCAGTACTTC.

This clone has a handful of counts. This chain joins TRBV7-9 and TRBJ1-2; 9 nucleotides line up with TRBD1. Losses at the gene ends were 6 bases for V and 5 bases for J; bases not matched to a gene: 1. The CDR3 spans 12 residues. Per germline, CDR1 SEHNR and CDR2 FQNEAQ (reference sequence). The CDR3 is CASRQGAYGYTF. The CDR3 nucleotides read TGTGCCAGCAGACAGGGGGCTTATGGCTACACCTTC. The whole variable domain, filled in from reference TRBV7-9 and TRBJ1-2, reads DTGVSQNPRHKITKRGQNVTFRCDPISEHNRLYWYRQTLGQGPEFLTYFQNEAQLEKSRLLSDRFSAERPKGSFSTLEIQRTEQGDSAMYLCASRQGAYGYTFGSGTRLTVV.